This TCR beta chain was sequenced during a study of human versus mouse CDR3 diversity and MHC coevolution. Study-wide points: Most of the three human donors had the lowest clonal inequality. Humans had the largest estimated TCR beta repertoire, around 1.6 million clonotypes.

Trimming removed 0 bases from V and 5 bases from J, with 9 bases in between. The germline V gene encodes CDR1 SGHRS and CDR2 YFSETQ. The CDR3 totals 14 residues. TCRdb's copy holds only in-frame clones and misses some; the assay was immunoSEQ multiplex PCR. The table lists 45,000 to 75,000 clones, just under 95% of them singletons, with under 20% in the top ten. Cells were CD45RO-negative CD62L-positive naive CD4 T cells sorted from PBMCs. In the case of this clone: Its antigen is not known.

The chain uses TRBV5-1 and TRBJ2-1; D gene uncertain. This TCR derives from a person aged 60 to 70 in good health. The sequenced sample consisted of naive CD4+ T cells from blood. Subset described: CD45RO-negative CD62L-positive naive CD4 T cells. For the CDR3, the DNA is TGCGCCAGCAGCTTGGATCCACTCGACAATGAGCAGTTCTTC. Translation gives CASSLDPLDNEQFF.